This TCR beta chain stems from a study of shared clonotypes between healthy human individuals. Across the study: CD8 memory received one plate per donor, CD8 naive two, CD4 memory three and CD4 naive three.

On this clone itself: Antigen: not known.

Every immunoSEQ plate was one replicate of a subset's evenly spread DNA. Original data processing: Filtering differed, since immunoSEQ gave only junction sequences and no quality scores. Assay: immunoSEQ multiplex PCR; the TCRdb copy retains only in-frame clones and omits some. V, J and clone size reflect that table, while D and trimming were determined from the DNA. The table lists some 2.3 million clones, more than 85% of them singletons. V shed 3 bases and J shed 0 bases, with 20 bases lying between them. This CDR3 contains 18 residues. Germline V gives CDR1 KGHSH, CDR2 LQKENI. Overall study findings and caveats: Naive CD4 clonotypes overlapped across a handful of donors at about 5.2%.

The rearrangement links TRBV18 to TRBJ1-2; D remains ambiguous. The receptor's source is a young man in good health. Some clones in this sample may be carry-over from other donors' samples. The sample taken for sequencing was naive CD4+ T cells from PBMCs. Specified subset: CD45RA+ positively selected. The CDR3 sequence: CASSPTQELWASNYGYTF. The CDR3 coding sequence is TGTGCCAGCTCACCCACCCAGGAGCTATGGGCCTCTAACTATGGCTACACCTTC.